This T cell receptor (beta chain) was sequenced during a study of tumor-infiltrating lymphocytes in oesophageal squamous cell carcinoma. CDR3 length: 15 residues. The germline CDR1 and CDR2 sequences are LNHDA and SQIVND (reference sequence). V dropped 3 bases and J dropped 5 bases, with 14 bases sitting between them. One entry per CDR3 protein, called by TCRdb with MiXCR from the PCR reads. The sample has about 21,000 distinct CDR3 sequences, approximately 40% seen once; the top ten hold approximately 13%. The sample comprised normal esophageal tissue next to the tumor. The chain recombines TRBV19 with TRBJ1-5; D is undetermined. This clonotype originated in a male donor with esophageal squamous cell carcinoma. The chain's CDR3 is CASSILPLGYQPQHF. CDR3 sequence (DNA): TGTGCCAGTAGTATTCTCCCGTTAGGGTATCAGCCCCAGCATTTT.